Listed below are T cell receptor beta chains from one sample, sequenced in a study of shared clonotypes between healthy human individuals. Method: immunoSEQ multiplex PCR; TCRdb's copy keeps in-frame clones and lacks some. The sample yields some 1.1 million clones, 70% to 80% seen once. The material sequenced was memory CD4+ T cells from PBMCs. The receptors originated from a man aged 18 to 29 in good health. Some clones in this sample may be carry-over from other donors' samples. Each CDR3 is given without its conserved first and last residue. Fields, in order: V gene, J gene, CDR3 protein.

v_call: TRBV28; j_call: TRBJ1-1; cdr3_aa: ASSFGTAMNTEAF
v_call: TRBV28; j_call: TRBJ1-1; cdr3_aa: ASSSHMNTEAF
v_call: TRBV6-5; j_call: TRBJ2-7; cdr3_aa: ASRGRTGGREQY
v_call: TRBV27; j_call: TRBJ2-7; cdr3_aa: ASSKGTSGTYEQY
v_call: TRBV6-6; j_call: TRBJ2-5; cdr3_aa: ASSQVGETQY
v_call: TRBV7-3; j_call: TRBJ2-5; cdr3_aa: ASSSGTGEETQY
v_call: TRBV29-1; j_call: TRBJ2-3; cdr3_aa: SARPSTDTQY
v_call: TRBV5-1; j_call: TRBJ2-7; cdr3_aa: ASSLVPGVGEQY
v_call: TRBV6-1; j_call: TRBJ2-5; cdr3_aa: ASYTVRETQY
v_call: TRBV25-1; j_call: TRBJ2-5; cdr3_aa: ASSDPWQGETQY
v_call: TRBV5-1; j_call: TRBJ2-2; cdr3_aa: ASSHRGSGRESGELF
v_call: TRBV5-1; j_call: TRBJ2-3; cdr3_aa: ASSLDLTDTQY
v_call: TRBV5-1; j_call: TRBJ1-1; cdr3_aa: ASSQITVTNTEAF
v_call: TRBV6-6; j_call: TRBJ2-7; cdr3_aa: ASSWRGQGAGEQY
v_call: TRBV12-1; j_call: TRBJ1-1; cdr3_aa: ASSFAHRQAEAF
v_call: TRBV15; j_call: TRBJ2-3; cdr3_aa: ATSAAGDQPSNTQY
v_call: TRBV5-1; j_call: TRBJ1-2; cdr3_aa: ASSPAGSEGYGYT
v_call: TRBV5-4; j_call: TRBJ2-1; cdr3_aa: ASSPGLAGNNEQF